Shown below are 14 T cell receptor beta chains from a single sample sequenced in a study of breast tumors, draining lymph nodes, adjacent tissues. Breast cancer patients provided tissue from their axillary draining lymph nodes. MiXCR, applied by TCRdb to the multiplex PCR reads, yields one record per CDR3 protein. The sample comprises approximately 150,000 distinct CDR3 sequences, approximately 33% of which are singletons, and about 3.7% rests with the top ten. Specimen: axillary lymph node tissue. These receptors originate from a female donor with breast cancer. Some clones in this sample may be carry-over from other donors' samples.

This clonotype was recorded many times. This could be a read error, since a much larger clone is one nucleotide away. The V gene is TRBV7-8, the J gene TRBJ2-5; no clear D gene. The CDR3 loop spans 15 amino acids. The V gene's germline CDR1 is SGHVS and CDR2 FQNEAQ. The CDR3 here is CASSLLETPQETQHF. The CDR3 nucleotides are TGTGCCAGCAGCTTATTGGAGACCCCACAAGAGACCCAGCACTTC.

There are a few counts of this clonotype. The chain couples TRBV20-1 to TRBJ1-2; no definite D call. Germline lookup yields CDR1 DFQATT and CDR2 SNEGSKA (reference sequence). Between the trimmed V and J ends, which lost 0 bases and 6 bases, there was a span of 20 bases. This CDR3 region has 16 residues. CDR3 in DNA: TGCAGTGCTAGAGATCTCTCGGGGAGTGCCTTCAATGGCTACACCTTC. Its translation: CSARDLSGSAFNGYTF.

This clonotype has at least ten counts. The V and J genes are TRBV6-1 and TRBJ2-7; D is unresolved. The CDR3 sequence is 11 residues long. The germline CDR1 and CDR2 sequences are MNHNS and SASEGT. The germline V and J ends were trimmed by 7 bases and 3 bases, with 7 bases remaining between them. CDR3 amino acids: CASNAFYEQYF. In nucleotides, the CDR3 is TGTGCCAGCAACGCGTTCTACGAGCAGTACTTC.

This clonotype was seen at least ten times. The chain uses TRBV7-9 and TRBJ2-2; D call uncertain. Germline V CDR1 and CDR2: SEHNR, FQNEAQ (reference sequence). The CDR3 consists of 14 residues. The ends were cut back, 1 base at V and 3 bases at J, with 6 bases in the middle. Here the CDR3 DNA reads TGTGCCAGCAGCTTAGAAGGAGACACCGGGGAGCTGTTTTTT. Protein sequence: CASSLEGDTGELFF.

Ten or more counts support this clonotype. The V and J genes are TRBV20-1 and TRBJ2-2, with D maybe TRBD1 (5 bases). This CDR3 comprises 11 residues. V was shortened by 3 bases and J by 11 bases, with 10 bases between the two germline ends. CDR1 and CDR2 (germline): DFQATT, SNEGSKA (reference sequence). The CDR3 coding sequence is TGCAGTGCTAGGTCCCAGGGCGAGCTGTTTTTT. The encoded protein is CSARSQGELFF.

The chain carries TRBV12-3 or TRBV12-4 and TRBJ2-7; the match to TRBD2 covers 10 bases. This CDR3 has 14 amino acids. Germline trimming cut 6 bases from V and 5 bases from J; bases unmatched to any gene: 7. The CDR3 loop reads CASSSSGGADEQYF. The CDR3 DNA sequence: TGTGCCAGCAGCTCCAGCGGGGGGGCAGACGAGCAGTACTTC.

This clonotype appeared many times. A much larger clone sits a single nucleotide away, making a read error possible. This chain links TRBV6-5 with TRBJ1-2; D uncertain. This CDR3 contains 15 residues. Germline CDR1 reads MNHEY; CDR2 reads SVGAGI. V lost 5 bases and J lost 5, with 18 bases in between. This CDR3 reads CASSHFPGSGYGYTF. DNA for the CDR3: TGTGCCAGCAGTCACTTTCCGGGCAGCGGGTATGGCTACACCTTC.

This clonotype showed up many times. The V and J genes are TRBV2 and TRBJ1-5, with 7 bases identical to TRBD1. J was trimmed by 6 bases and V by 3 bases; bases with no gene match: 5. The CDR3 has 14 amino acids. Germline CDR1 SNHLY, CDR2 FYNNEI. The CDR3 coding sequence is TGTGCCAGCAGTGATCAGGGGGTGCGTCAGCCCCAGCATTTT. Translation gives CASSDQGVRQPQHF.

The J gene is TRBJ2-2, the V gene TRBV7-9; possibly TRBD2 for D (5 bases). Germline lookup yields CDR1 SEHNR and CDR2 FQNEAQ (reference sequence). The CDR3 totals 15 residues. Trimming removed 1 base from V and 7 bases from J, with 13 bases in between. The CDR3 protein is CASSLGAGGGGELFF. CDR3 nucleotides: TGTGCCAGCAGCTTAGGGGCGGGCGGTGGCGGGGAGCTGTTTTTT.

The table lists this clonotype with many counts. Possible read error: a much larger clone is one base away. The rearrangement uses TRBV20-1 and TRBJ2-5; 12 bases align to TRBD2. The ends lost 6 bases at V and 5 bases at J; junction bases unmatched: 10. CDR3 length equals 15 residues. Germline V gene sequence: CDR1 DFQATT, CDR2 SNEGSKA (reference sequence). The CDR3 nucleotides read TGCAGTGCGTATCCTAGCGGGAGGGCCCCCGAGACCCAGTACTTC. Protein product: CSAYPSGRAPETQYF.

This clonotype has more than one count but fewer than ten. With a much larger clone just one base away, this may be a read error. No conserved phenylalanine or tryptophan ends this CDR3, so it is likely a read error. The J gene is TRBJ2-7, the V gene TRBV14, with a possible D match to TRBD2 (6 bases). The CDR3 consists of 13 residues. V dropped 4 bases and J dropped 7 bases, with 14 bases sitting between them. CDR1 and CDR2 (germline): SGHDN, FVKESK. The CDR3 protein is CASSRTIVNEQYS. Written as DNA, the CDR3 is TGTGCCAGCAGCCGGACTATAGTTAATGAGCAGTACTCC.

The chain has TRBV15 and TRBJ2-2, with TRBD2 matching over 8 bases. Germline loops: CDR1 LNHNV, CDR2 YYDKDF (reference sequence). The length of the CDR3 is 16 residues. J lost 17 bases, V lost 1 base, and 18 bases had no gene match. CDR3 sequence: CATSRALAANTGEPFF. Written as DNA, the CDR3 is TGTGCCACCAGCAGAGCACTAGCGGCGAACACCGGGGAGCCATTTTTT.

This clonotype occurred many times. The V and J genes are TRBV2 and TRBJ2-5, with D possibly TRBD2 on 6 matching bases. V was shortened by 8 bases and J by 5 bases, with 18 bases between the two germline ends. Germline CDR1 and CDR2: SNHLY and FYNNEI. The CDR3 is 14 residues long. In DNA form, the CDR3 reads TGTGCCAGCTCGGGGGACCCCCCAGGGGAGACCCAGTACTTC. This gives the protein CASSGDPPGETQYF.

This clonotype was found many times. This chain links TRBV6-1 with TRBJ2-2; D ambiguous. V was clipped by 2 bases and J by 5 bases, with 9 bases between them. There are 14 residues in the CDR3. Per germline, CDR1 MNHNS and CDR2 SASEGT. The CDR3 here is CASSESGGTGELFF. DNA for the CDR3: TGTGCCAGCAGTGAATCCGGTGGGACCGGGGAGCTGTTTTTT.